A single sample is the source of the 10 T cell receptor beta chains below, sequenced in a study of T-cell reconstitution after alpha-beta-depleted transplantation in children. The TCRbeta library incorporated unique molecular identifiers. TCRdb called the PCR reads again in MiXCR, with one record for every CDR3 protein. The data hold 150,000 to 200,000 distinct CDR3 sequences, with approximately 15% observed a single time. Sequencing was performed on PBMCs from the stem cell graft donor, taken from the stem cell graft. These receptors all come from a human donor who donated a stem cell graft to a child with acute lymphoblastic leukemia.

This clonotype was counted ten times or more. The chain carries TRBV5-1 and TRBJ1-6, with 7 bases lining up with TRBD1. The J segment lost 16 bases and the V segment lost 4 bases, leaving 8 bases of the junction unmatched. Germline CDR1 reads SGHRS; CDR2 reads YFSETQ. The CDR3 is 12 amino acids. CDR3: CASSPVGDRLHF. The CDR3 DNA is TGCGCCAGCAGCCCCGTGGGGGACAGACTCCACTTT.

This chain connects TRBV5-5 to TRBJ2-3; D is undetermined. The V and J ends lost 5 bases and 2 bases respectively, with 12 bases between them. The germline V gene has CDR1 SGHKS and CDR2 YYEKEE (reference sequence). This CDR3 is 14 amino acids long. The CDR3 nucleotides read TGTGCCAGCAGACCTGTGGGCCTCACAGATACGCAGTATTTT. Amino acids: CASRPVGLTDTQYF. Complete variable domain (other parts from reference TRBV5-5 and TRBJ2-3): DAGVTQSPTHLIKTRGQQVTLRCSPISGHKSVSWYQQVLGQGPQFIFQYYEKEERGRGNFPDRFSARQFPNYSSELNVNALLLGDSALYLCASRPVGLTDTQYFGPGTRLTVL.

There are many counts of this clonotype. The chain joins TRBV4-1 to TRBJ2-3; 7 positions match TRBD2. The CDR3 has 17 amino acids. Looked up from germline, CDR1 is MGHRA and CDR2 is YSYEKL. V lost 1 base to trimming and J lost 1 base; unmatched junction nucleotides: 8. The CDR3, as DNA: TGCGCCAGCAGCCAAGTCCTGGTACGGGAGGGCACAGATACGCAGTATTTT. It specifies CASSQVLVREGTDTQYF.

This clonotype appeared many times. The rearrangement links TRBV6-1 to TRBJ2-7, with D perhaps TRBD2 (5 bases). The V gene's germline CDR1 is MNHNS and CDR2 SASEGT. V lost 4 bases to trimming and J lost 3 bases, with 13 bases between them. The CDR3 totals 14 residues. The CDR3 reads CASSVRTFYYEQYF. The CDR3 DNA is TGTGCCAGCAGTGTTCGGACTTTCTACTACGAGCAGTACTTC.

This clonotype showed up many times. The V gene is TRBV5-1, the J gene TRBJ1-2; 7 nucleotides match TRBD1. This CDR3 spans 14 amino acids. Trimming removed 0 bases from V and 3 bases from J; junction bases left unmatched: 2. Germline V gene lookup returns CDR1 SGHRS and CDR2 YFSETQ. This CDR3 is CASSLGRGDYGYTF. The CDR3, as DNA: TGCGCCAGCAGCTTGGGCAGGGGGGACTATGGCTACACCTTC.

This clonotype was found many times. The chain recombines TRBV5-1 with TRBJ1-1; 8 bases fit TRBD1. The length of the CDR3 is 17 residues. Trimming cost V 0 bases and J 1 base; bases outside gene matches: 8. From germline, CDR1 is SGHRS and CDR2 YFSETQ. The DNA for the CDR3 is TGCGCCAGCAGCTTGGGGCAGGGGGCGTTTCGGAACACTGAAGCTTTCTTT. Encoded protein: CASSLGQGAFRNTEAFF.

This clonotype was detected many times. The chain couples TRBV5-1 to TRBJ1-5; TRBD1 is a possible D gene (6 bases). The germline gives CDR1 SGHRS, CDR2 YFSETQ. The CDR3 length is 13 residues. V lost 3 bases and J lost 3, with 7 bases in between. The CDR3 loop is CASSWDNNQPQHF. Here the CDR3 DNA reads TGCGCCAGCAGCTGGGACAACAATCAGCCCCAGCATTTT.

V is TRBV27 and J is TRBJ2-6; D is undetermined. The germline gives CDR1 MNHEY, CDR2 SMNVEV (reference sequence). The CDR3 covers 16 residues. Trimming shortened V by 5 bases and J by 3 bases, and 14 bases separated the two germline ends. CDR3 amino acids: CASSPRRTIGANVLTF. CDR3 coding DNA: TGTGCCAGCAGTCCTCGCCGCACAATTGGGGCCAACGTCCTGACTTTC.

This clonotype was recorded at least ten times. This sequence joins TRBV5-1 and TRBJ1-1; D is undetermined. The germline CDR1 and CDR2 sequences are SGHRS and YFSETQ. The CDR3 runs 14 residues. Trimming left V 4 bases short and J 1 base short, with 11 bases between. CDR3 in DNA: TGCGCCAGCAGCCCTTGGGTGGGGAACACTGAAGCTTTCTTT. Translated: CASSPWVGNTEAFF.

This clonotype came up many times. CDR3 bases: TGTGCCAGCAGTCCAAGGGGGGTCGGGAACACTGAAGCTTTCTTT. Protein sequence: CASSPRGVGNTEAFF. The chain joins TRBV25-1 to TRBJ1-1; tentatively, D is TRBD1 (6 bases). Germline CDR1 reads MGHDK; CDR2 reads SYGVNS. The CDR3 is 15 amino acids. V was cut by 5 bases and J by 1 base, with 14 bases left in between.